The 26 T cell receptor beta chains in this list originate from one sample, sequenced in a study of OX40 agonist ivuxolimab in advanced cancers. The repertoire was sequenced with immunoSEQ multiplex PCR; TCRdb's copy has only in-frame clones and lacks some. Of some 58,000 clones in the sample, around nine tenths are singletons; the top ten hold less than 0.8%. This specimen consisted of CD4+ or CD8+ T cells sorted from blood, obtained in a trial of the OX40 agonist ivuxolimab. The receptors come from an adult with an advanced solid tumor such as melanoma, head and neck, liver or kidney cancer.

The chain uses TRBV7-9 and TRBJ2-7; tentatively, D is TRBD1 (6 bases). Deletions cut 4 bases from V and 4 bases from J, with 11 bases between. The V gene's germline CDR1 is SEHNR and CDR2 FQNEAQ (reference sequence). This CDR3 comprises 13 residues. CDR3 residues: CASSSDRIYEQYF. The CDR3 DNA sequence: TGTGCCAGCAGCTCGGACAGAATATACGAGCAGTACTTC.

The chain links TRBV11-2 to TRBJ2-3; D call uncertain. The V and J ends lost 1 base and 0 bases respectively, with 8 bases between them. Looked up from germline, CDR1 is SGHAT and CDR2 is FQNNGV. This CDR3 is 15 amino acids long. The chain's CDR3 is CASSLGLISTDTQYF. The DNA of the CDR3 is TGTGCCAGCAGCTTAGGACTCATTAGCACAGATACGCAGTATTTT.

This clone was seen a handful of times. The chain uses TRBV2 and TRBJ2-5; 7 positions match TRBD2. J gave up 7 bases and V 1 base, and 12 bases lay outside the gene matches. Germline V lookup: CDR1 SNHLY, CDR2 FYNNEI. This CDR3 has 16 residues. CDR3 nucleotide sequence: TGTGCCAGCAGTGAAGAGGGTGCGGGAGTGTTATGGACCCAGTACTTC. Amino acid sequence: CASSEEGAGVLWTQYF. Variable domain in full (rest from reference TRBV2 and TRBJ2-5): EPEVTQTPSHQVTQMGQEVILRCVPISNHLYFYWYRQILGQKVEFLVSFYNNEISEKSEIFDDQFSVERPDGSNFTLKIRSTKLEDSAMYFCASSEEGAGVLWTQYFGPGTRLLVL.

This chain joins TRBV6-5 and TRBJ2-7, with 7 bases identical to TRBD1. CDR3 length equals 14 residues. The germline CDR1 and CDR2 sequences are MNHEY and SVGAGI. Trimming cost V 0 bases and J 5 bases; bases outside gene matches: 4. The DNA of the CDR3 is TGTGCCAGCAGTTACTCCAGACAGGGTAACGAGCAGTACTTC. This sequence encodes CASSYSRQGNEQYF.

V usage is TRBV5-1 and J usage is TRBJ1-3; 7 nucleotides agree with TRBD1. CDR1 and CDR2 (germline): SGHRS, YFSETQ. The CDR3 runs to 14 residues. Losses at the gene ends were 4 bases for V and 2 bases for J; bases not matched to a gene: 3. The CDR3 coding sequence is TGCGCCAGCAGCATTGGGACAGCTGGAAACACCATATATTTT. As protein: CASSIGTAGNTIYF. The whole variable domain, filled in from reference TRBV5-1 and TRBJ1-3, reads KAGVTQTPRYLIKTRGQQVTLSCSPISGHRSVSWYQQTPGQGLQFLFEYFSETQRNKGNFPGRFSGRQFSNSRSEMNVSTLELGDSALYLCASSIGTAGNTIYFGEGSWLTVV.

The rearrangement links TRBV19 to TRBJ1-5; TRBD1 matches at 11 bases. CDR3 length: 15 residues. Germline V gene lookup returns CDR1 LNHDA and CDR2 SQIVND (reference sequence). V shed 7 bases, J shed 7 bases, and the junction held 9 bases outside the gene matches. The CDR3 here is CASTRTGGGWQPQHF. The DNA for the CDR3 is TGTGCCAGTACCCGGACAGGGGGCGGCTGGCAGCCCCAGCATTTT.

This rearrangement joins TRBV11-1 to TRBJ2-7; the D is unclear. CDR3 length equals 13 residues. V lost 5 bases to trimming and J lost 8 bases, with 16 bases between them. Per the germline V gene, CDR1 is SGHAT and CDR2 is FQDESV (reference sequence). CDR3 in DNA: TGTGCCAGCAGCGTACAAGGTACCTGGCAGCAGTACTTC. It is translated as CASSVQGTWQQYF.

Written as DNA, the CDR3 is TGTGCCAGTAGGACTAGGAGCTCCTACAATGAGCAGTTCTTC. Translated: CASRTRSSYNEQFF. The chain links TRBV19 to TRBJ2-1; D is perhaps TRBD2 (6 bases). Trimming left V 6 bases short and J 0 bases short, with 9 bases between. Germline V gene sequence: CDR1 LNHDA, CDR2 SQIVND (reference sequence). The CDR3 spans 14 residues.

The chain couples TRBV5-1 to TRBJ2-7, with D possibly matching TRBD2 (6 bases). This CDR3 comprises 18 residues. CDR1 is SGHRS and CDR2 is YFSETQ in the germline V gene. The V end was cut by 0 bases, the J end by 0 bases, with 19 bases between. The CDR3 sequence is CASSLVPTSGPLSYEQYF. In DNA, the CDR3 is TGCGCCAGCAGCTTGGTCCCAACGAGCGGGCCGCTCTCCTACGAGCAGTACTTC.

This sequence joins TRBV6-5 and TRBJ1-2, with 7 bases fitting TRBD1. V was pared by 6 bases and J by 4 bases, with 5 bases of the junction left unmatched. The germline CDR1 and CDR2 sequences are MNHEY and SVGAGI. This CDR3 is 13 amino acids long. The CDR3 spells CASRETGPYGYTF. The CDR3, as DNA: TGTGCCAGCAGGGAGACAGGGCCCTATGGCTACACCTTC.

The J gene is TRBJ2-2, the V gene TRBV9; the match to TRBD2 covers 11 bases. CDR1 is SGDLS and CDR2 is YYNGEE in the germline V gene. The CDR3 sequence is 16 residues long. Trimming cost V 0 bases and J 5 bases; bases outside gene matches: 3. The CDR3 DNA reads as TGTGCCAGCAGCGTAGGTCTAGCGGGAGGTACCGGGGAGCTGTTTTTT. This gives the protein CASSVGLAGGTGELFF.

The chain couples TRBV6-1 to TRBJ1-2; 7 bases map to TRBD1. This CDR3 has 14 residues. The V gene end was trimmed by 3 bases and the J gene end by 2 bases; junction bases not matched to a gene: 3. Per germline, CDR1 MNHNS and CDR2 SASEGT. CDR3 sequence reads: CASSDETGNYGYTF. The CDR3 nucleotides read TGTGCCAGCAGTGATGAGACAGGGAACTATGGCTACACCTTC.

V and J are TRBV7-9 and TRBJ1-1; the D gene is possibly TRBD1 (6 bases). The germline V gene has CDR1 SEHNR and CDR2 FQNEAQ (reference sequence). The V gene lost 7 bases and the J gene lost 3 bases, with 18 bases spanning the gap. The CDR3 is made up of 15 amino acids. The DNA of the CDR3 is TGTGCCAGCACCACAACAGGGTCGAGTCACACTGAAGCTTTCTTT. This codes for CASTTTGSSHTEAFF. Variable domain in full (rest from reference TRBV7-9 and TRBJ1-1): DTGVSQNPRHKITKRGQNVTFRCDPISEHNRLYWYRQTLGQGPEFLTYFQNEAQLEKSRLLSDRFSAERPKGSFSTLEIQRTEQGDSAMYLCASTTTGSSHTEAFFGQGTRLTVV.

This sequence joins TRBV4-1 and TRBJ2-2; 11 nucleotides align to TRBD2. Germline V CDR1 and CDR2: MGHRA, YSYEKL. CDR3 size: 17 residues. With 0 bases clipped from V and 5 bases from J, the junction kept 5 bases outside the gene matches. The CDR3 spells CASSQDLAGGWTGELFF. The CDR3 DNA reads as TGCGCCAGCAGCCAAGATCTAGCGGGAGGCTGGACCGGGGAGCTGTTTTTT.

The chain has TRBV7-3 and TRBJ2-1; 10 nucleotides agree with TRBD2. Trimming at V came to 5 bases and at J to 9 bases, leaving 10 bases not matched to a gene. The CDR3 contains 15 residues. The germline V gene encodes CDR1 SGHTA and CDR2 FQGTGA. The CDR3, as DNA: TGTGCCAGCAGCACCAGCGGGGGGGTTCCCGGTGAGCAGTTCTTC. Translating gives CASSTSGGVPGEQFF.

V gene TRBV18 combines with J gene TRBJ2-3; a possible D gene is TRBD2 (6 bases). The CDR3 runs to 16 residues. Trimming stripped 6 bases from V and 5 bases from J, with 21 bases between. Germline assignment: CDR1 KGHSH and CDR2 LQKENI. The CDR3 sequence is CASSPPYGSAEDTQYF. CDR3 coding DNA: TGTGCCAGCTCCCCCCCCTACGGGAGCGCCGAAGATACGCAGTATTTT.

The V and J genes are TRBV5-1 and TRBJ2-2, with D possibly matching TRBD1 (5 bases). Germline assignment: CDR1 SGHRS and CDR2 YFSETQ. CDR3 size: 14 residues. V dropped 2 bases and J dropped 7 bases, with 12 bases sitting between them. CDR3 sequence reads: CASSLYQGYGELFF. As DNA, the CDR3 is TGCGCCAGCAGCTTATACCAGGGCTACGGGGAGCTGTTTTTT.

This chain joins TRBV19 and TRBJ1-1, with D hard to call. The CDR3 spans 16 residues. Germline loops: CDR1 LNHDA, CDR2 SQIVND (reference sequence). The V end was cut by 5 bases, the J end by 5 bases, with 21 bases between. CDR3 loop: CASSATGGGTGTEAFF. The CDR3 DNA is TGTGCCAGTAGTGCCACCGGTGGAGGAACGGGGACTGAAGCTTTCTTT.

V usage is TRBV5-1 and J usage is TRBJ2-3; TRBD2 agrees at 8 bases. The CDR3 runs 16 residues. The germline V gene has CDR1 SGHRS and CDR2 YFSETQ. V lost 0 bases, J lost 4 bases, and 7 bases stayed unmatched. The CDR3 DNA is TGCGCCAGCAGCTTGGCCCTAGGACTAGCAGCAGATACGCAGTATTTT. This translates into CASSLALGLAADTQYF.

This clone was counted only a few times. V is TRBV9 and J is TRBJ1-2; tentative D call: TRBD1 (5 bases). Per germline, CDR1 SGDLS and CDR2 YYNGEE. V was shortened by 0 bases and J by 8 bases, with 11 bases between the two germline ends. The CDR3 covers 13 residues. The CDR3 DNA sequence: TGTGCCAGCAGCGTAGGGGCCCAGGGCGGCTACACCTTC. Its translation is CASSVGAQGGYTF.

This chain links TRBV5-5 with TRBJ2-5; D tentatively fits TRBD1 or TRBD2 (5 bases each). V was cut by 4 bases and J by 5 bases, with 12 bases left in between. Germline V gene data show CDR1 as SGHKS and CDR2 as YYEKEE (reference sequence). This CDR3 has 13 amino acids. CDR3 protein: CASSPRWGETQYF. The CDR3 bases are TGTGCCAGCAGCCCCAGGTGGGGGGAGACCCAGTACTTC. The full variable domain, in which reference TRBV5-5 and TRBJ2-5 provide the parts outside the CDR3, is DAGVTQSPTHLIKTRGQQVTLRCSPISGHKSVSWYQQVLGQGPQFIFQYYEKEERGRGNFPDRFSARQFPNYSSELNVNALLLGDSALYLCASSPRWGETQYFGPGTRLLVL.

The J gene is TRBJ2-4, the V gene TRBV15; 7 bases line up with TRBD2. In germline, CDR1 is LNHNV, CDR2 YYDKDF (reference sequence). The CDR3 covers 12 residues. The ends lost 5 bases at V and 10 bases at J; junction bases unmatched: 5. CDR3 in amino acids: CATSGGERIQYF. DNA for the CDR3: TGTGCCACCAGCGGGGGGGAAAGAATTCAGTACTTC.

The genes are TRBV20-1 and TRBJ2-5, with D unresolved. This CDR3 region has 11 residues. CDR1 is DFQATT and CDR2 is SNEGSKA in the germline V gene (reference sequence). V lost 5 bases and J lost 3, with 7 bases in between. CDR3 coding DNA: TGCAGTGCTGGGGATGAAGAGACCCAGTACTTC. This sequence encodes CSAGDEETQYF.

The J gene is TRBJ1-5, the V gene TRBV19; the D is unclear. This CDR3 has 16 amino acids. Germline V gene data show CDR1 as LNHDA and CDR2 as SQIVND (reference sequence). V lost 3 bases, J lost 3 bases, and 15 bases lay in between. The CDR3 sequence is CASSMRGSWDNQPQHF. The CDR3 bases are TGTGCCAGTAGTATGCGCGGGTCCTGGGACAATCAGCCCCAGCATTTT. Filled out from reference TRBV19 and TRBJ1-5, the complete variable domain reads DGGITQSPKYLFRKEGQNVTLSCEQNLNHDAMYWYRQDPGQGLRLIYYSQIVNDFQKGDIAEGYSVSREKKESFPLTVTSAQKNPTAFYLCASSMRGSWDNQPQHFGDGTRLSIL.

The chain couples TRBV7-9 to TRBJ1-1; 9 nucleotides align to TRBD1. This CDR3 region has 16 residues. The ends lost 5 bases at V and 0 bases at J; junction bases unmatched: 7. Germline CDR1 is SEHNR and CDR2 is FQNEAQ (reference sequence). CDR3 DNA sequence: TGTGCCAGCAGCCTCGGACAGGGGACATTGAACACTGAAGCTTTCTTT. It translates to CASSLGQGTLNTEAFF. The entire variable domain, with the rest obtained from reference TRBV7-9 and TRBJ1-1, is as follows: DTGVSQNPRHKITKRGQNVTFRCDPISEHNRLYWYRQTLGQGPEFLTYFQNEAQLEKSRLLSDRFSAERPKGSFSTLEIQRTEQGDSAMYLCASSLGQGTLNTEAFFGQGTRLTVV.

V usage is TRBV28 and J usage is TRBJ1-5, with 8 bases aligning to TRBD1. V gave up 6 bases and J gave up 3 bases; unmatched junction bases: 10. Looked up from germline, CDR1 is MDHEN and CDR2 is SYDVKM. The CDR3 consists of 16 residues. CDR3 nucleotides: TGTGCCAGCAGCCGAAGGACAGGGTGGAACAATCAGCCCCAGCATTTT. Translation gives CASSRRTGWNNQPQHF.